The 2 T cell receptor beta chains reported below all come from one sample, sequenced in a study of blood T cell repertoires in COVID-19. The method was immunoSEQ multiplex PCR; TCRdb's version includes in-frame clones alone and lacks a portion of them. This sample has 210,000 or so clones; over 75% occur once, and the top ten carry 4.4%. Sequences were obtained from peripheral blood. Receptor source: a man in his forties or fifties with acute or convalescent COVID-19.

This chain connects TRBV2 to TRBJ1-1; 7 nucleotides agree with TRBD1. The CDR3 is made up of 13 amino acids. Germline loops: CDR1 SNHLY, CDR2 FYNNEI. The junction had 5 bases not matched to a gene; V was cut back by 3 bases and J by 7 bases. In DNA, the CDR3 is TGTGCCAGCAGTGATGAGGGGGCCCTTGAAGCTTTCTTT. It yields the protein CASSDEGALEAFF.

The V and J genes are TRBV15 and TRBJ1-5; maybe TRBD1 (6 bases). Germline CDR1 is LNHNV and CDR2 is YYDKDF (reference sequence). The CDR3 sequence is 15 residues long. V lost 3 bases, J lost 2 bases, and 11 bases lay in between. DNA of the CDR3: TGTGCCACCAGCAGGACAGGTCCGGGCAATCAGCCCCAGCATTTT. Translation gives CATSRTGPGNQPQHF. The whole variable domain, remainder taken from reference TRBV15 and TRBJ1-5, is DAMVIQNPRYQVTQFGKPVTLSCSQTLNHNVMYWYQQKSSQAPKLLFHYYDKDFNNEADTPDNFQSRRPNTSFCFLDIRSPGLGDTAMYLCATSRTGPGNQPQHFGDGTRLSIL.